These 10 T cell receptor beta chains came from one sample sequenced in a study of T cell responses to AZD1222 COVID-19 vaccine (dated by TCRdb to about 2021). The time point label corresponds to: baseline before first vaccination. Preparation of the library involved the immunoSEQ multiplex PCR assay. Here the immuneACCESS table is served through TCRdb, limited to in-frame sequences with V and J called. Missing clones are a known gap in these copies; in checked studies unresolved V genes cover under half, and the rest lacks a known reason. The sample table holds around 67,000 clones, of which approximately 80% were seen once. The ten biggest clones cover around 20% of the sample. The source material was peripheral blood, sampled on day 0 of AZD1222 vaccination. The receptors were gathered from an adult in good health.

The chain has TRBV7-9 and TRBJ1-4; 8 nucleotides agree with TRBD1. Germline values: CDR1 SEHNR, CDR2 FQNEAQ (reference sequence). J lost 8 bases, V lost 5 bases, and 7 bases had no gene match. The CDR3 extends over 14 amino acids. The CDR3 loop is CASSHDRGREKLFF. In DNA form, the CDR3 reads TGTGCCAGCAGCCACGACAGGGGACGAGAAAAACTGTTTTTT.

The chain combines TRBV5-1 with TRBJ2-7, with D possibly TRBD1 on 6 matching bases. The CDR3 extends over 15 amino acids. Germline values: CDR1 SGHRS, CDR2 YFSETQ. V dropped 0 bases and J dropped 3 bases, with 13 bases sitting between them. DNA for the CDR3: TGCGCCAGCAGCTTGGTGGCAGGGGCGGACTACGAGCAGTACTTC. As protein: CASSLVAGADYEQYF.

This chain connects TRBV7-2 to TRBJ1-3, with D unresolved. The CDR3 runs to 13 residues. Trimming left V 5 bases short and J 11 bases short, with 16 bases between. From germline, CDR1 is SGHTA and CDR2 FQGNSA. The CDR3 here is CASSAIVQSPIYF. For the CDR3, the DNA is TGTGCCAGCAGCGCCATCGTACAGAGCCCCATATATTTT.

The V and J genes are TRBV6-2 or TRBV6-3 and TRBJ1-3; no firm D call. The V end was cut by 1 base, the J end by 2 bases, with 6 bases between. CDR3 size: 14 residues. CDR1 MNHEY and CDR2 SVGEGT come from the germline V gene. The CDR3 protein is CASSYWRAGNTIYF. CDR3 nucleotide sequence: TGTGCCAGCAGTTACTGGAGGGCTGGAAACACCATATATTTT.

V usage is TRBV5-1 and J usage is TRBJ1-5, with 9 bases matching TRBD1. CDR3 size: 17 residues. V lost 5 bases to trimming and J lost 4 bases; unmatched junction nucleotides: 13. CDR1 and CDR2 (germline): SGHRS, YFSETQ. CDR3 sequence reads: CASRMKMGQGRNQPQHF. The DNA for the CDR3 is TGCGCCAGCAGAATGAAAATGGGACAGGGAAGAAATCAGCCCCAGCATTTT.

The chain employs TRBV10-2 and TRBJ2-5; 9 positions match TRBD2. J was trimmed by 5 bases and V by 0 bases; bases with no gene match: 13. The germline gives CDR1 WSHSY, CDR2 SAAADI. The CDR3 has 18 residues. The CDR3: CASSESRNSGSFVETQYF. The CDR3 DNA reads as TGCGCCAGCAGTGAGTCCCGAAATAGCGGGAGCTTCGTGGAGACCCAGTACTTC.

This sequence joins TRBV10-1 and TRBJ2-5; 9 bases agree with TRBD2. From germline, CDR1 is WNHNN and CDR2 SYGVQD (reference sequence). The trim removed 4 bases at V and 4 bases at J, leaving 4 bases unmatched. The CDR3 contains 14 residues. The CDR3 protein is CASSGSGRRETQYF. The CDR3 DNA is TGCGCCAGCAGTGGGAGCGGGAGGCGAGAGACCCAGTACTTC.

This clone was seen only once. V gene TRBV6-2 or TRBV6-3 combines with J gene TRBJ2-7; TRBD2 agrees at 10 bases. The CDR3 is 17 amino acids. CDR1 and CDR2 (germline): MNHEY, SVGEGT. The junction had 10 bases not matched to a gene; V was cut back by 2 bases and J by 3 bases. CDR3 residues: CASSYPLSGRGIYEQYF. The CDR3 nucleotides read TGTGCCAGCAGTTACCCCTTAAGCGGGAGGGGCATCTACGAGCAGTACTTC.

The chain links TRBV28 to TRBJ2-1; possibly TRBD1 for D (5 bases). In germline, CDR1 is MDHEN, CDR2 SYDVKM. The CDR3 contains 15 residues. V was clipped by 7 bases and J by 5 bases, with 18 bases between them. CDR3 sequence (DNA): TGTGCCAGCAATGAGGCCTGGGTAGGGGACAATGAGCAGTTCTTC. Translation gives CASNEAWVGDNEQFF. Full variable domain (remainder filled in from reference TRBV28 and TRBJ2-1): DVKVTQSSRYLVKRTGEKVFLECVQDMDHENMFWYRQDPGLGLRLIYFSYDVKMKEKGDIPEGYSVSREKKERFSLILESASTNQTSMYLCASNEAWVGDNEQFFGPGTRLTVL.

The J gene is TRBJ2-1, the V gene TRBV6-2 or TRBV6-3; D unclear. Germline CDR1 is MNHEY and CDR2 is SVGEGT. This CDR3 contains 18 residues. V was pared by 3 bases and J by 2 bases, with 20 bases between. The CDR3 DNA reads TGTGCCAGCAGTTATCGGCAGCCTCGGACCCCAGCCTACAATGAGCAGTTCTTC. Protein product: CASSYRQPRTPAYNEQFF.